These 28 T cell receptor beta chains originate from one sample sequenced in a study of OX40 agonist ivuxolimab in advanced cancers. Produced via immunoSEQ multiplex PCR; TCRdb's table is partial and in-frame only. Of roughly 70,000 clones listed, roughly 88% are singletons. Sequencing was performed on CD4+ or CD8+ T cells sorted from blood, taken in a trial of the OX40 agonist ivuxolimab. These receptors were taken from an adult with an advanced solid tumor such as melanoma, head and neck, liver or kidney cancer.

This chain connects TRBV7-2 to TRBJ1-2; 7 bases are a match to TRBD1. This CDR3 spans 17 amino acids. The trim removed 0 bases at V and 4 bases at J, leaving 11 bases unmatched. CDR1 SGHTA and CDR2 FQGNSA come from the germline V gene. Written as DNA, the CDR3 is TGTGCCAGCAGCTTAGCTTTCCCCGACAGGGAGGGCTATGGCTACACCTTC. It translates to CASSLAFPDREGYGYTF.

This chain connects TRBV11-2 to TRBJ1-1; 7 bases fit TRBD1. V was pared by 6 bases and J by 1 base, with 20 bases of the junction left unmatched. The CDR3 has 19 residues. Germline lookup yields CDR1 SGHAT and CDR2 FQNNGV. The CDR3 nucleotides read TGTGCCAGCAGGCTGACTAGGGCTCTTTTAACAGGGGCGAACACTGAAGCTTTCTTT. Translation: CASRLTRALLTGANTEAFF.

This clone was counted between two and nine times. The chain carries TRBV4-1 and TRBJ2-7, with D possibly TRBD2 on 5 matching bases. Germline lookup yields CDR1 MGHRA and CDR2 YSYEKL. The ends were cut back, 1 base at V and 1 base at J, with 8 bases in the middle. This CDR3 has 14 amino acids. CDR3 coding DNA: TGCGCCAGCAGCCAAGGGACTGATTCCTACGAGCAGTACTTC. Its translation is CASSQGTDSYEQYF.

The CDR3 DNA sequence: TGTGCCAGCAGTGATCGACAAAGCAATCAGCCCCAGCATTTT. This codes for CASSDRQSNQPQHF. The rearrangement uses TRBV2 and TRBJ1-5; D ambiguous. CDR1 is SNHLY, CDR2 FYNNEI, per germline. The CDR3 sequence is 14 residues long. Deletions cut 3 bases from V and 1 base from J, with 7 bases between.

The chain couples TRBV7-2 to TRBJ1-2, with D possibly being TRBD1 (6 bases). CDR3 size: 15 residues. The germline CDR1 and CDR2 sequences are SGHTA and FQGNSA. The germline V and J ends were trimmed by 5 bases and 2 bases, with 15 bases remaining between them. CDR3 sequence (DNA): TGTGCCAGCAGCACATATATAGGACAGAACTATGGCTACACCTTC. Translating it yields CASSTYIGQNYGYTF.

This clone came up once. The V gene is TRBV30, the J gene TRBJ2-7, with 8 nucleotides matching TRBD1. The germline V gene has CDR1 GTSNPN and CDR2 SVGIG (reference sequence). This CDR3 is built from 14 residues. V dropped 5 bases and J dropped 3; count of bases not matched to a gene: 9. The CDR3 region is CAWVSGGRSYEQYF. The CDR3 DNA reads TGTGCCTGGGTGTCAGGGGGCCGCAGCTACGAGCAGTACTTC.

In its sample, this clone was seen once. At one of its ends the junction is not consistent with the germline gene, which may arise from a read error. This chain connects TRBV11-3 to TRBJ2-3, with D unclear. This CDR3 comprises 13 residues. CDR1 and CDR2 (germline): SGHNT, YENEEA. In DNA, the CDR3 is TGCCACCCGAATCGGGCGTACACAGATACGCAGTATTTT. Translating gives CHPNRAYTDTQYF.

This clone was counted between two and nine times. The CDR3 loop is CAWSGFVGYTF. CDR3 bases: TGTGCCTGGAGTGGCTTCGTAGGCTACACCTTC. The chain recombines TRBV30 with TRBJ1-2; unclear D gene. Germline loops: CDR1 GTSNPN, CDR2 SVGIG (reference sequence). The CDR3 has 11 residues. V was clipped by 1 base and J by 8 bases, with 8 bases between them.

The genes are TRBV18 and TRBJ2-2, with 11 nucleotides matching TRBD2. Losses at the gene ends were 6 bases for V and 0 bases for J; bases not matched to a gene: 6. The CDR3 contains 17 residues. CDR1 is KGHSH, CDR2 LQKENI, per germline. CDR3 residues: CASSDLAGGPNTGELFF. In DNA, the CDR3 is TGTGCCAGCTCTGATCTAGCGGGAGGACCGAACACCGGGGAGCTGTTTTTT.

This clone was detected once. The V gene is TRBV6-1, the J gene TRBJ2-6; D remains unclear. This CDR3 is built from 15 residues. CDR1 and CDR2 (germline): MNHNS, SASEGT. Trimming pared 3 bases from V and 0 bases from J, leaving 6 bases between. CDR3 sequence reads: CASSDPRSGANVLTF. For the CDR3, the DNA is TGTGCCAGCAGTGACCCCCGCTCTGGGGCCAACGTCCTGACTTTC.

CDR3: CASNSEYQETQYF. The CDR3, as DNA: TGTGCCAGTAATTCAGAGTACCAAGAGACCCAGTACTTC. The chain employs TRBV7-9 and TRBJ2-5; no clear D. Germline-derived CDR1 and CDR2 are SEHNR and FQNEAQ (reference sequence). The V end lost 9 bases, the J end lost 0 bases, and 11 bases lay between the germline ends. The CDR3 covers 13 residues.

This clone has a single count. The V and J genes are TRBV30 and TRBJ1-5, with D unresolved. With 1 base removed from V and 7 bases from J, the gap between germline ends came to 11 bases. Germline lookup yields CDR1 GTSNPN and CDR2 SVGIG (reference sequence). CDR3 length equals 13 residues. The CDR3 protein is CAWSAVGGQPQHF. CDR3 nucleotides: TGTGCCTGGAGTGCGGTCGGTGGGCAGCCCCAGCATTTT.

CDR3 amino acids: CASSNLAYQETQYF. The CDR3 bases are TGTGCCAGCAGTAACCTAGCGTACCAAGAGACCCAGTACTTC. The V and J genes are TRBV6-1 and TRBJ2-5, with D maybe TRBD2 (6 bases). V was cut by 5 bases and J by 0 bases, with 10 bases left in between. Germline CDR1 is MNHNS and CDR2 is SASEGT. The length of the CDR3 is 14 residues.

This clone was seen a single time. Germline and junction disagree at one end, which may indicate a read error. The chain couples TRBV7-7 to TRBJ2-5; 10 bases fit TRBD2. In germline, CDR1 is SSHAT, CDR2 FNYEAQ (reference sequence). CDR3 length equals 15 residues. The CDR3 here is CASSREAGGRETQYF. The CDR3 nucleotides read TGTGCTAGCAGCCGTGAAGCGGGAGGGCGAGAGACCCAGTACTTC.

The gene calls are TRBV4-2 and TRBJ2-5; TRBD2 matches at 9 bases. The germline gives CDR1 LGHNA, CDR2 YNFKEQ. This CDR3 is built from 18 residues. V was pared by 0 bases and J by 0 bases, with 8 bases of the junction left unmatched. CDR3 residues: CASSQEACIAGDQETQYF. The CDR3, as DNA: TGTGCCAGCAGCCAAGAGGCTTGTATAGCGGGGGACCAAGAGACCCAGTACTTC.

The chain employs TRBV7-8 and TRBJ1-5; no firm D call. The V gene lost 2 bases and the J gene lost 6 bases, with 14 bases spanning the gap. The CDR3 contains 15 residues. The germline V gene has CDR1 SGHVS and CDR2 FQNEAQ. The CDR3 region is CASSLRATRSQPQHF. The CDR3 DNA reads TGTGCCAGCAGCTTAAGGGCTACAAGGAGTCAGCCCCAGCATTTT.

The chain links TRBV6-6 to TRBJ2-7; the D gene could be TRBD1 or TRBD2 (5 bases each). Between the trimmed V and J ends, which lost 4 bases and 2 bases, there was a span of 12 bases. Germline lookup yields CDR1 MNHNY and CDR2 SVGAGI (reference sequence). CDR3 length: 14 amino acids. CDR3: CASSWGRGTYEQYF. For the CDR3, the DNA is TGTGCCAGCAGTTGGGGGAGAGGGACCTACGAGCAGTACTTC.

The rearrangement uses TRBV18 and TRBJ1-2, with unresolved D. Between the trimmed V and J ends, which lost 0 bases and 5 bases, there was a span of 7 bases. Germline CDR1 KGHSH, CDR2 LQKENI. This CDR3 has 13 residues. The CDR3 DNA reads TGTGCCAGCTCACCACCGGGCCCTTATGGCTACACCTTC. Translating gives CASSPPGPYGYTF.

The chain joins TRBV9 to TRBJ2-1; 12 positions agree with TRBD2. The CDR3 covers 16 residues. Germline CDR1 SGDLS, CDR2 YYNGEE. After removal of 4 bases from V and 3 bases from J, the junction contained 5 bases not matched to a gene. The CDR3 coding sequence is TGTGCCAGCAGCTCCAAACTAGCGGGGGGCTACAATGAGCAGTTCTTC. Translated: CASSSKLAGGYNEQFF.

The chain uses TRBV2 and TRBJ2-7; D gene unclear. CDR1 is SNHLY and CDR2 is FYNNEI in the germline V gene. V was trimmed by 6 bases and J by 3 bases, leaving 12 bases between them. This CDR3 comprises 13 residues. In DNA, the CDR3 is TGTGCCAGCAGACCGGGTGGGATCTACGAGCAGTACTTC. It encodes CASRPGGIYEQYF.

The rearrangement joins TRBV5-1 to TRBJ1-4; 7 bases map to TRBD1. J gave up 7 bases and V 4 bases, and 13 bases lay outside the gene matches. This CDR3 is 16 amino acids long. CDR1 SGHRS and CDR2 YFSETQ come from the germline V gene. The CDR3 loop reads CASSDGQASVGEKLFF. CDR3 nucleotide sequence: TGCGCCAGCAGCGACGGACAGGCTTCTGTCGGTGAAAAACTGTTTTTT.

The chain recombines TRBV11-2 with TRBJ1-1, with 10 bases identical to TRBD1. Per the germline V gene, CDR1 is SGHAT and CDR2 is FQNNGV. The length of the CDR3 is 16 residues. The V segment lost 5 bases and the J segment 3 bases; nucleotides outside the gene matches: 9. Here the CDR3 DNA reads TGTGCCAGCAGCCCAATTCAGGGACAGGGGCACACTGAAGCTTTCTTT. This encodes CASSPIQGQGHTEAFF.

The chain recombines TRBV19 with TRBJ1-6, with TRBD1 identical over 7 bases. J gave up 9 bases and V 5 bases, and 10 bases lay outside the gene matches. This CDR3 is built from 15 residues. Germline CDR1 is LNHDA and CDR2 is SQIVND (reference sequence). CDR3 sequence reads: CASSPSRQGPSPLHF. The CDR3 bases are TGTGCCAGTAGTCCTAGCCGACAGGGACCTTCACCCCTCCACTTT.

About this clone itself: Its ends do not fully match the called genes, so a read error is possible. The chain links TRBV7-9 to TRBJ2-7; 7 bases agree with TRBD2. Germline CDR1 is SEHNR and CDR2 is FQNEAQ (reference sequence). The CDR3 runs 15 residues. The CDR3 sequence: CASSLGRATTYEQYF. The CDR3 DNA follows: TGTGCCAGCAGTTTAGGGAGGGCCACGACCTACGAGCAGTACTTC.

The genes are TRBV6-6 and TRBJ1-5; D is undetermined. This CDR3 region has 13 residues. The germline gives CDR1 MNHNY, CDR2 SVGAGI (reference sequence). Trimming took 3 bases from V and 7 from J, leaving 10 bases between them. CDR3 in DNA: TGTGCCAGCAGTTATAGGACGTCCCAGCCCCAGCATTTT. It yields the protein CASSYRTSQPQHF.

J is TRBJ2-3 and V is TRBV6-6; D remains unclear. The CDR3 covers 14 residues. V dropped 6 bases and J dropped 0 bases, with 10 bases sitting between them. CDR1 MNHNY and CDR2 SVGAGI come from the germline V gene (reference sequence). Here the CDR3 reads CASRGLTSTDTQYF. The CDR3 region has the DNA TGTGCCAGCAGAGGTCTGACTAGCACAGATACGCAGTATTTT.

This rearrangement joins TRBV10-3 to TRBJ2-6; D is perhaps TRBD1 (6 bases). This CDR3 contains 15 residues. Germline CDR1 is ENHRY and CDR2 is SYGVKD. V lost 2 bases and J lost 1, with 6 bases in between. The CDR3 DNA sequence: TGTGCCATCAGTGAGGGACAGTCTGGGGCCAACGTCCTGACTTTC. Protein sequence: CAISEGQSGANVLTF.

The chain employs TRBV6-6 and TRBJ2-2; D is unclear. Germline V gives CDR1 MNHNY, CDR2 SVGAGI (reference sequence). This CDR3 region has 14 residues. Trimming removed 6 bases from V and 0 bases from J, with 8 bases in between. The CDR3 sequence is CASSSDSNTGELFF. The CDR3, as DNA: TGTGCCAGCAGCTCCGACTCGAACACCGGGGAGCTGTTTTTT.